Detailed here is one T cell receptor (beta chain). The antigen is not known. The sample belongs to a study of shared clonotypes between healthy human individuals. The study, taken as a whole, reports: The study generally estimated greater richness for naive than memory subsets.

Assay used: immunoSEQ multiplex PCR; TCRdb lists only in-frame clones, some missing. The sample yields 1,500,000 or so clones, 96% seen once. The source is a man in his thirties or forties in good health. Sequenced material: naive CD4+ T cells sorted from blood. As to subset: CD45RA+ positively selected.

Written as DNA, the CDR3 is TGCGCCAGCAGCCAACTGAGATCTGCAGCCCTTCGAGCTTTCTTT. Translating it yields CASSQLRSAALRAFF. The rearrangement links TRBV4-1 to TRBJ1-1; D ambiguous. With 2 bases removed from V and 10 bases from J, the gap between germline ends came to 20 bases. The CDR3 length is 15 residues. Germline loops: CDR1 MGHRA, CDR2 YSYEKL.